This T cell receptor (beta chain) was observed in a study of vaccination effects on CD4 cells after COVID-19. Assay: immunoSEQ multiplex PCR; the TCRdb copy retains only in-frame clones and omits some. The sample lists approximately 17,000 clones, about 70% occurring once. The ViraFEST assay expanded antigen-specific CD4+ T cells with viral peptide pools before sequencing. Isolating CD4+ T cells followed about 11 days of culture. Participants received two doses of either the BNT162b2 or mRNA-1273 vaccine. In the vaccine recipients, nucleocapsid antibodies were negative and there was no prior SARS-CoV-2 infection. PBMC were cultured at roughly 2 million per well with around 10 IU/ml IL-2 and about 9.4 ug/ml peptides. It was on days 3 and 7 that half the medium was replaced with IL-2 medium. The CDR3 length is 16 residues. J lost 0 bases, V lost 3 bases, and 7 bases had no gene match. Germline loops: CDR1 DFQATT, CDR2 SNEGSKA (reference sequence).

With regard to this clone: Its antigen remains unknown.

The source of this sequence is a human donor who received a COVID-19 vaccine. The gene calls are TRBV20-1 and TRBJ2-4; the match to TRBD1 covers 8 bases. The sample was CD4+ T cells from PBMCs cultured with SARS-CoV-2 spike peptides, taken after COVID-19 vaccination. This CDR3 reads CSASDRGWGAKNIQYF. In DNA, the CDR3 is TGCAGTGCTAGTGACAGGGGCTGGGGAGCCAAAAACATTCAGTACTTC.